This T cell receptor beta chain was recorded in a study of cytomegalovirus exposure and HLA in healthy donors. Each donor was nominally healthy when sampled (though unrecorded immune exposures were likely). General observations from the study: From TCR beta sequences, most subjects' HLA-A and HLA-B alleles were reportedly predicted accurately.

PCR amplification relied on 60 Vbeta primers (plus 13 Jbeta primers). Generated by immunoSEQ multiplex PCR, the TCRdb table keeps only in-frame clones and is missing some. The table lists nearly 200,000 clones, 65% to 85% of them singletons, with roughly 0.098% in the top ten. As regards this clone: The antigen is not known.

V was clipped by 3 bases and J by 0 bases, with 7 bases between them. CDR3 length: 13 amino acids. Germline CDR1 is SGHDT and CDR2 is YYEEEE. The sample was PBMCs. The clonotype comes from a boy younger than 10 in good health and CMV-seronegative. The chain couples TRBV5-6 to TRBJ2-7; D not resolved. CDR3 sequence: CASSSPISYEQYF. Written as DNA, the CDR3 is TGTGCCAGCAGCTCCCCCATCTCCTACGAGCAGTACTTC.